Shown below are 31 T cell receptor beta chains from a single sample sequenced in a study of immune evolution from preneoplasia to lung adenocarcinoma. TCRdb's copy holds only in-frame clones and misses some; the assay was immunoSEQ multiplex PCR. The data contain more than 3,500 clones, approximately 88% of them singletons. Sequencing was performed on FFPE lung adenocarcinoma in situ tissue. The receptors shown here come from a person aged 60 to 80 with lung adenocarcinoma.

The rearrangement uses TRBV11-1 and TRBJ2-3, with D unresolved. This CDR3 spans 13 amino acids. Trimming took 7 bases from V and 1 from J, leaving 9 bases between them. Germline loops: CDR1 SGHAT, CDR2 FQDESV (reference sequence). As DNA, the CDR3 is TGTGCCAGCAAGGAAGATCGCACAGATACGCAGTATTTT. It is translated as CASKEDRTDTQYF.

The V gene is TRBV4-1, the J gene TRBJ1-1; weak D call: TRBD1 (5 bases). The CDR3 extends over 15 amino acids. CDR1 and CDR2 (germline): MGHRA, YSYEKL. V lost 4 bases and J lost 0, with 12 bases in between. CDR3 amino acids: CASSPGRGLNTEAFF. In DNA, the CDR3 is TGCGCCAGCAGCCCAGGTCGGGGACTGAACACTGAAGCTTTCTTT.

This clone was observed a single time. The V gene is TRBV20-1, the J gene TRBJ1-3; the D is unclear. The CDR3 extends over 11 amino acids. The V gene lost 5 bases and the J gene lost 1 base, with 3 bases spanning the gap. Germline V gene lookup returns CDR1 DFQATT and CDR2 SNEGSKA (reference sequence). The CDR3 DNA sequence: TGCAGTGCTTTGTCTGGAAACACCATATATTTT. Amino acids: CSALSGNTIYF.

The rearrangement uses TRBV30 and TRBJ1-5; the D is unclear. V was shortened by 2 bases and J by 3 bases, with 8 bases between the two germline ends. Germline V gene sequence: CDR1 GTSNPN, CDR2 SVGIG (reference sequence). The CDR3 extends over 13 amino acids. This chain's CDR3 is CAWSQDNNQPQHF. The CDR3 region has the DNA TGTGCCTGGAGTCAAGACAACAATCAGCCCCAGCATTTT.

This chain joins TRBV18 and TRBJ1-1; D might be TRBD1 (5 bases). The CDR3 contains 17 residues. V gave up 0 bases and J gave up 0 bases, with 14 bases separating them. Germline assignment: CDR1 KGHSH and CDR2 LQKENI. The CDR3 protein is CASSPPNRLWMNTEAFF. The DNA of the CDR3 is TGTGCCAGCTCACCACCGAACAGGCTATGGATGAACACTGAAGCTTTCTTT.

The chain employs TRBV2 and TRBJ2-7; D gene ambiguous. Germline V CDR1 and CDR2: SNHLY, FYNNEI. V was clipped by 3 bases and J by 4 bases, with 10 bases between them. The CDR3 is 13 amino acids. The CDR3 region is CASSDSGFYEQYF. The CDR3 DNA follows: TGTGCCAGCAGTGATTCAGGTTTTTACGAGCAGTACTTC.

The J gene is TRBJ2-5, the V gene TRBV5-1; possible D gene TRBD2, 5 bases. With 1 base removed from V and 2 bases from J, the gap between germline ends came to 6 bases. The CDR3 loop spans 13 amino acids. Germline assignment: CDR1 SGHRS and CDR2 YFSETQ. The CDR3 sequence is CASSLSGQETQYF. The CDR3 nucleotides read TGCGCCAGCAGCTTGAGCGGTCAAGAGACCCAGTACTTC.

The chain employs TRBV28 and TRBJ1-2; no reliable D call. The V and J ends lost 3 bases and 5 bases respectively, with 10 bases between them. The CDR3 extends over 13 amino acids. Germline CDR1 and CDR2: MDHEN and SYDVKM. The DNA of the CDR3 is TGTGCCAGCAGTTTCATTACGGGGTATGGCTACACCTTC. Protein: CASSFITGYGYTF.

The J gene is TRBJ2-7, the V gene TRBV28; 8 nucleotides line up with TRBD2. Germline CDR1 and CDR2: MDHEN and SYDVKM. The CDR3 sequence is 15 residues long. The V and J ends lost 4 bases and 0 bases, in that order; junction bases with no gene match: 5. The CDR3 DNA reads TGTGCCAGCAGTTCTAGCGGGCTTGGCTCCTACGAGCAGTACTTC. Translation gives CASSSSGLGSYEQYF.

The gene calls are TRBV30 and TRBJ1-6, with D hard to call. The CDR3 spans 14 residues. V lost 1 base and J lost 5, with 9 bases in between. CDR1 and CDR2 from the germline V gene are GTSNPN and SVGIG (reference sequence). The CDR3 here is CAWSGLLDNSPLHF. The CDR3 DNA follows: TGTGCCTGGAGTGGGCTACTGGATAATTCACCCCTCCACTTT.

In its sample, this clone was seen once. The chain combines TRBV4-1 with TRBJ1-2; tentatively, D is TRBD1 (6 bases). Per germline, CDR1 MGHRA and CDR2 YSYEKL. V lost 2 bases to trimming and J lost 6 bases, with 10 bases between them. The CDR3 totals 13 residues. CDR3 DNA: TGCGCCAGCAGCCAAACAGGACAGAATGGCTACACCTTC. Translating gives CASSQTGQNGYTF.

This sequence joins TRBV9 and TRBJ2-3; 9 bases are shared with TRBD2. V dropped 0 bases and J dropped 3; count of bases not matched to a gene: 2. Germline CDR1 is SGDLS and CDR2 is YYNGEE. There are 15 residues in the CDR3. The CDR3 DNA reads TGTGCCAGCAGCGTAGGACTAGCGGCAACAGATACGCAGTATTTT. It is translated as CASSVGLAATDTQYF.

The chain couples TRBV5-5 to TRBJ1-1, with D unresolved. The CDR3 is made up of 15 amino acids. The germline V gene has CDR1 SGHKS and CDR2 YYEKEE (reference sequence). V lost 0 bases and J 0 bases, leaving 9 bases between the germline ends. The CDR3 DNA reads as TGTGCCAGCAGCTTGGACGGTCAGTTGAACACTGAAGCTTTCTTT. This translates into CASSLDGQLNTEAFF.

There are a few counts of this clone. CDR3 region: CASSEEMVPNYGYTF. In nucleotides, the CDR3 is TGTGCCAGCAGTGAAGAAATGGTCCCCAACTATGGCTACACCTTC. The chain combines TRBV6-1 with TRBJ1-2, with D uncertain. CDR3 length: 15 amino acids. Per germline, CDR1 MNHNS and CDR2 SASEGT. The V end was cut by 1 base, the J end by 2 bases, with 11 bases between.

The V gene is TRBV27, the J gene TRBJ2-1; no clear D gene. CDR1 and CDR2 from the germline V gene are MNHEY and SMNVEV (reference sequence). Between the trimmed V and J ends, which lost 2 bases and 6 bases, there was a span of 2 bases. The CDR3 consists of 11 residues. The CDR3 DNA is TGTGCCAGCAGTTTAGGCAATGAGCAGTTCTTC. This encodes CASSLGNEQFF.

The rearrangement uses TRBV7-2 and TRBJ2-1; D remains ambiguous. Germline V gives CDR1 SGHTA, CDR2 FQGNSA. The CDR3 has 12 residues. The V gene lost 6 bases and the J gene lost 8 bases, with 11 bases spanning the gap. The CDR3 sequence is CASRGPDHEQFF. DNA of the CDR3: TGTGCCAGCAGGGGCCCCGACCATGAGCAGTTCTTC.

The chain joins TRBV10-3 to TRBJ1-3; 10 bases agree with TRBD1. CDR3 size: 17 residues. The V segment lost 2 bases and the J segment 3 bases; nucleotides outside the gene matches: 7. Germline V gene data show CDR1 as ENHRY and CDR2 as SYGVKD. CDR3: CAISEIGGQGDGNTIYF. The CDR3 DNA follows: TGTGCCATCAGTGAGATTGGAGGACAGGGGGATGGAAACACCATATATTTT.

This clone was counted once. The chain carries TRBV2 and TRBJ2-5; TRBD2 agrees at 11 bases. Germline V CDR1 and CDR2: SNHLY, FYNNEI. V lost 6 bases and J lost 1; bases outside the gene matches: 7. CDR3 length equals 16 residues. CDR3 nucleotide sequence: TGTGCCAGCAGGCCCGGACTAGCGGGTTCCCAAGAGACCCAGTACTTC. Protein product: CASRPGLAGSQETQYF.

The chain recombines TRBV7-6 with TRBJ1-1, with a possible D match to TRBD1 (5 bases). Germline V lookup: CDR1 SGHVS, CDR2 FNYEAQ. V gave up 5 bases and J gave up 1 base, with 14 bases separating them. The CDR3 covers 15 residues. The CDR3 region is CASSLGVGQNTEAFF. The CDR3 bases are TGTGCCAGCAGCCTAGGGGTCGGACAGAACACTGAAGCTTTCTTT.

This chain uses TRBV11-2 with TRBJ2-3; 9 nucleotides align to TRBD1. The CDR3 totals 16 residues. Per the germline V gene, CDR1 is SGHAT and CDR2 is FQNNGV. V shed 5 bases, J shed 6 bases, and the junction held 12 bases outside the gene matches. CDR3 in amino acids: CASSNQAGQGGDTQYF. CDR3 nucleotide sequence: TGTGCCAGCAGCAACCAAGCGGGACAGGGTGGTGATACGCAGTATTTT.

The CDR3 DNA reads TGTGCCAGCAGCTTAGTTTTGGGGTACCAAGAGACCCAGTACTTC. Translating it yields CASSLVLGYQETQYF. This rearrangement joins TRBV7-9 to TRBJ2-5; no clear D gene. Germline V gene data show CDR1 as SEHNR and CDR2 as FQNEAQ (reference sequence). With 1 base removed from V and 0 bases from J, the gap between germline ends came to 9 bases. The CDR3 length is 15 residues.

This clone was found a few times. The chain combines TRBV14 with TRBJ1-2; unclear D gene. Germline CDR1 is SGHDN and CDR2 is FVKESK. V lost 0 bases and J 8 bases, leaving 16 bases between the germline ends. The length of the CDR3 is 15 residues. This CDR3 reads CASSQDLTGGKGYTF. The CDR3 DNA is TGTGCCAGCAGCCAAGATTTGACGGGAGGAAAGGGCTACACCTTC. Full variable domain (rest looked up from reference TRBV14 and TRBJ1-2): EAGVTQFPSHSVIEKGQTVTLRCDPISGHDNLYWYRRVMGKEIKFLLHFVKESKQDESGMPNNRFLAERTGGTYSTLKVQPAELEDSGVYFCASSQDLTGGKGYTFGSGTRLTVV.

The chain employs TRBV7-2 and TRBJ1-3, with 7 bases lining up with TRBD1. Germline V gene lookup returns CDR1 SGHTA and CDR2 FQGNSA. CDR3 length equals 17 residues. The V segment lost 5 bases and the J segment 2 bases; nucleotides outside the gene matches: 12. The CDR3 loop reads CASSLATDRRAGNTIYF. The CDR3 bases are TGTGCCAGCAGCCTTGCTACGGACAGGAGAGCTGGAAACACCATATATTTT.

The chain uses TRBV10-3 and TRBJ1-1, with D perhaps TRBD1 (5 bases). The CDR3 runs 13 residues. Between the trimmed V and J ends, which lost 11 bases and 0 bases, there was a span of 13 bases. CDR1 is ENHRY, CDR2 SYGVKD, per germline. CDR3 protein: CAHGTGVNTEAFF. The DNA for the CDR3 is TGTGCCCACGGGACGGGGGTGAACACTGAAGCTTTCTTT.

The J gene is TRBJ1-2, the V gene TRBV5-4; 7 bases are shared with TRBD1. The CDR3 is 13 residues long. From germline, CDR1 is SGHNT and CDR2 YYREEE (reference sequence). The J segment lost 2 bases and the V segment lost 4 bases, leaving 2 bases of the junction unmatched. The CDR3 region has the DNA TGTGCCAGCAGCCCGACAGGGAACTATGGCTACACCTTC. This codes for CASSPTGNYGYTF.

This sequence joins TRBV13 and TRBJ1-1; possible D gene TRBD1, 5 bases. V was shortened by 6 bases and J by 3 bases, with 8 bases between the two germline ends. Germline CDR1 reads PRHDT; CDR2 reads FYEKMQ (reference sequence). CDR3 size: 12 residues. Here the CDR3 DNA reads TGTGCCAGCAGTCGAGGGGACACTGAAGCTTTCTTT. This sequence encodes CASSRGDTEAFF.

The genes are TRBV18 and TRBJ2-2, with TRBD2 matching 13 bases. The CDR3 has 18 amino acids. Germline V gene lookup returns CDR1 KGHSH and CDR2 LQKENI. V trimming: 6 bases; J trimming: 1 base; junction bases outside the gene matches: 8. DNA of the CDR3: TGTGCCAGCTCCCCATCGGGACTAGCGGGAAAGAACACCGGGGAGCTGTTTTTT. Translated, it gives CASSPSGLAGKNTGELFF. Supplemented by reference TRBV18 and TRBJ2-2, the full variable domain reads NAGVMQNPRHLVRRRGQEARLRCSPMKGHSHVYWYRQLPEEGLKFMVYLQKENIIDESGMPKERFSAEFPKEGPSILRIQQVVRGDSAAYFCASSPSGLAGKNTGELFFGEGSRLTVL.

This clone occurred a few times. The genes are TRBV11-3 and TRBJ2-7; no definite D call. The CDR3 covers 13 residues. V dropped 5 bases and J dropped 2 bases, with 10 bases sitting between them. Per the germline V gene, CDR1 is SGHNT and CDR2 is YENEEA. CDR3 DNA: TGTGCCAGCAGCCTCAGCGAAACCTACGAGCAGTACTTC. It encodes CASSLSETYEQYF. Combining the CDR3 with reference TRBV11-3 and TRBJ2-7 gives the whole variable domain EAGVVQSPRYKIIEKKQPVAFWCNPISGHNTLYWYLQNLGQGPELLIRYENEEAVDDSQLPKDRFSAERLKGVDSTLKIQPAELGDSAVYLCASSLSETYEQYFGPGTRLTVT.

V is TRBV2 and J is TRBJ1-2, with D hard to call. CDR3 length: 12 residues. Trimming pared 0 bases from V and 8 bases from J, leaving 7 bases between. Per the germline V gene, CDR1 is SNHLY and CDR2 is FYNNEI. The CDR3, as DNA: TGTGCCAGCAGTGAAGCGGAGCTGGGCTACACCTTC. Translating gives CASSEAELGYTF.

The gene calls are TRBV28 and TRBJ2-7; a possible D gene is TRBD1 (6 bases). V gave up 7 bases and J gave up 7 bases, with 20 bases separating them. This CDR3 spans 14 amino acids. CDR1 and CDR2 from the germline V gene are MDHEN and SYDVKM. CDR3 protein: CASMPGTTLWEQYF. The CDR3 bases are TGTGCCAGCATGCCTGGGACAACGCTTTGGGAGCAGTACTTC.

This clone appeared a single time. The chain couples TRBV5-6 to TRBJ2-7, with TRBD2 matching 10 bases. The CDR3 has 17 amino acids. Germline-derived CDR1 and CDR2 are SGHDT and YYEEEE. Unmatched junction bases numbered 15, after V lost 4 bases and J lost 5 bases. The CDR3 DNA is TGTGCCAGCAGCACCTCCAATGGGCTAGCGGGGGTAAACGAGCAGTACTTC. The encoded protein is CASSTSNGLAGVNEQYF.